This TCR beta chain was sequenced during a study of cytomegalovirus exposure and HLA in healthy donors. Trimming took 4 bases from V and 2 from J; bases not matched to a gene: 9. The CDR3 is 16 amino acids. Germline CDR1 and CDR2: SNHLY and FYNNEI. Vbeta (60) and Jbeta (13) primers were used in the PCR. TCRdb's table, derived via immunoSEQ multiplex PCR, lists solely in-frame clones and lacks some. Here the sample spans about 76,000 clones, approximately 70% being singletons. Source material: PBMCs. V and J are TRBV2 and TRBJ2-3; 7 nucleotides line up with TRBD2. The receptor was isolated from a man aged 60 to 75 in good health and CMV-seropositive. The CDR3 DNA is TGTGCCAGCAGTGCCTCGCGGGGGTCTTTCACAGATACGCAGTATTTT. Translation: CASSASRGSFTDTQYF.